This T cell receptor beta chain was sequenced during a study of control samples from healthy donors and cancer patients (dated by TCRdb to 2020 to 2022). A word on this clone: Its antigen target is currently unknown. Base qualities are not at hand, and no much larger clone is one base apart.

CDR1 and CDR2 (GTSNPN, SVGIG) derive from the germline V gene (reference sequence). Clipping removes 5 bases from V and 4 bases from J, with 7 as the unmatched junction base count. The CDR3 sequence holds 14 residues, the cysteine and phenylalanine included. Only CDR3 DNA remains: 42 bases, in frame from the first base. Libraries came from the immunoSEQ multiplex PCR assay. TCRdb re-hosts the immuneACCESS table, in-frame sequences only. Its copies lack some clones; in the studies checked, an unresolved V gene accounts for under half of them, and the cause for the rest is not known. This sample comprises about 130,000 clones, under 95% of them detected only once. Clones ranked in the top ten supply more than 6.5% of the sample.

The chain was built from TRBV30 and TRBJ1-1, with 10 bases matching TRBD1. The clonotype originates from a man between 18 and 29 years old in good health. Sequencing input: blood. The CDR3 is CAWDRGPIGTEAFF. In nucleotide form, the sequence is TGTGCCTGGGACAGGGGGCCGATCGGCACTGAAGCTTTCTTT. Beyond the CDR3, the reference TRBV30 and TRBJ1-1 genes provide the residues; the full variable domain reads: SQTIHQWPATLVQPVGSPLSLECTVEGTSNPNLYWYRQAAGRGLQLLFYSVGIGQISSEVPQNLSASRPQDRQFILSSKKLLLSDSGFYLCAWDRGPIGTEAFFGQGTRLTVV.